A single sample gave rise to the 28 T cell receptor beta chains below, sequenced in a study of sequential checkpoint blockade in melanoma. The treatment was: randomized to nivolumab then ipilimumab (arm A) or the reverse (arm B). Measured with immunoSEQ multiplex PCR; TCRdb has only the in-frame clones, and not every one. The table lists 2,200 or so clones, roughly 24% of them singletons. Material: tumor tissue (inferred from file names), obtained from a patient given nivolumab and ipilimumab in sequence. The receptors shown here come from a human donor with melanoma.

This clone was observed a handful of times. At one end, the junction sequence differs from germline, possibly due to a read error. CDR3 DNA: TGTGCCATCAGTGAAGGAGGGCAGAAAGGCAATCAGCCCCAGCATTTT. Protein product: CAISEGGQKGNQPQHF. V gene TRBV6-1 combines with J gene TRBJ1-5; D is undetermined. The CDR3 covers 16 residues. Germline lookup yields CDR1 MNHNS and CDR2 SASEGT.

This chain connects TRBV18 to TRBJ2-3; 10 bases agree with TRBD1. The germline gives CDR1 KGHSH, CDR2 LQKENI. J lost 7 bases, V lost 5 bases, and 12 bases had no gene match. The CDR3 consists of 16 residues. CDR3 in DNA: TGTGCCAGCTCAAACTTTCCGGGACAGGGGAGGAATACGCAGTATTTT. It yields the protein CASSNFPGQGRNTQYF.

This clone appeared a few times. CDR3 in amino acids: CASSLDLGGKTYNEQFF. The DNA of the CDR3 is TGTGCCAGCAGCTTAGATCTAGGGGGGAAGACCTACAATGAGCAGTTCTTC. This chain connects TRBV7-5 to TRBJ2-1. TRBV7-5 is a documented pseudogene. This CDR3 spans 17 amino acids.

Sample share makes this clone large (0.1 to 1%). The V and J genes are TRBV9 and TRBJ2-1; no clear D. The CDR3 is made up of 13 amino acids. The germline V gene has CDR1 SGDLS and CDR2 YYNGEE. Trimming stripped 0 bases from V and 4 bases from J, with 5 bases between. CDR3 residues: CASSVVGYNEQFF. DNA of the CDR3: TGTGCCAGCAGCGTAGTCGGTTACAATGAGCAGTTCTTC.

The CDR3: CASSLGGFMEKLFF. The CDR3 DNA is TGCGCCAGCAGCTTGGGAGGGTTCATGGAAAAACTGTTTTTT. The V and J genes are TRBV23-1 and TRBJ1-4; no reliable D call. TRBV23-1 counts as an open reading frame of uncertain function. V lost 6 bases to trimming and J lost 8 bases, with 16 bases between them. CDR3 length: 14 amino acids.

CDR3 in DNA: TGTGCCAGCTCAACGGGGACAGGGAACGGCTACACCTTC. This translates into CASSTGTGNGYTF. This chain connects TRBV18 to TRBJ1-2, with 9 bases identical to TRBD1. The CDR3 has 13 amino acids. Germline V gene data show CDR1 as KGHSH and CDR2 as LQKENI. Unmatched junction bases numbered 6, after V lost 5 bases and J lost 8 bases.

The chain carries TRBV18 and TRBJ2-5; 8 nucleotides match TRBD1. Per the germline V gene, CDR1 is KGHSH and CDR2 is LQKENI. The length of the CDR3 is 15 residues. Germline trimming cut 6 bases from V and 5 bases from J; bases unmatched to any gene: 11. The CDR3 DNA reads TGTGCCAGCTCTCGAAACCAGGGGGCTGGTGAGACCCAGTACTTC. It codes for CASSRNQGAGETQYF.

This chain uses TRBV9 with TRBJ1-6; no firm D call. From germline, CDR1 is SGDLS and CDR2 YYNGEE. This CDR3 spans 12 amino acids. Deletions cut 6 bases from V and 9 bases from J, with 10 bases between. DNA for the CDR3: TGTGCCAGCACCCCGGGAAGTTCACCCCTCCACTTT. Amino acids: CASTPGSSPLHF.

This clone was picked up many times. This chain links TRBV11-3 with TRBJ2-5, with a weak D call TRBD2 (7 bases). Trimming took off 1 base at V and 7 bases at J, with 13 bases between the two ends. This CDR3 comprises 14 residues. Germline V gives CDR1 SGHNT, CDR2 YENEEA. CDR3 in amino acids: CASSLVVGGRTQYF. The CDR3 DNA follows: TGTGCCAGCAGCTTAGTTGTGGGGGGGCGGACCCAGTACTTC. The complete variable domain, with remaining parts taken from reference TRBV11-3 and TRBJ2-5, reads EAGVVQSPRYKIIEKKQPVAFWCNPISGHNTLYWYLQNLGQGPELLIRYENEEAVDDSQLPKDRFSAERLKGVDSTLKIQPAELGDSAVYLCASSLVVGGRTQYFGPGTRLLVL.

The V call is TRBV5-1, the J call TRBJ1-2, with a tentative D call TRBD1 (5 bases). The germline gives CDR1 SGHRS, CDR2 YFSETQ. The V gene lost 0 bases and the J gene lost 5 bases, with 11 bases spanning the gap. The CDR3 consists of 14 residues. The CDR3 region is CASSLGETDYGYTF. The DNA for the CDR3 is TGCGCCAGCAGCTTGGGGGAGACAGATTATGGCTACACCTTC. Combining the CDR3 with reference TRBV5-1 and TRBJ1-2 gives the whole variable domain KAGVTQTPRYLIKTRGQQVTLSCSPISGHRSVSWYQQTPGQGLQFLFEYFSETQRNKGNFPGRFSGRQFSNSRSEMNVSTLELGDSALYLCASSLGETDYGYTFGSGTRLTVV.

There are a few counts of this clone. This sequence joins TRBV9 and TRBJ1-2; no firm D call. Between the trimmed V and J ends, which lost 0 bases and 1 base, there was a span of 7 bases. Germline V gene data show CDR1 as SGDLS and CDR2 as YYNGEE. This CDR3 is built from 14 residues. The CDR3, as DNA: TGTGCCAGCAGCGTAGATGGGCTTAACTATGGCTACACCTTC. Protein: CASSVDGLNYGYTF.

This clone was seen ten or more times. The chain has TRBV11-3 and TRBJ2-5; the D gene could be TRBD1 or TRBD2 (5 bases each). This CDR3 is 14 amino acids long. V lost 4 bases to trimming and J lost 5 bases, with 14 bases between them. The germline V gene encodes CDR1 SGHNT and CDR2 YENEEA. CDR3 nucleotides: TGTGCCAGCAGCTGGAATGTAGGGGACGAGACCCAGTACTTC. Its protein is CASSWNVGDETQYF.

V gene TRBV4-2 combines with J gene TRBJ2-3; D gene ambiguous. Germline-derived CDR1 and CDR2 are LGHNA and YNFKEQ. The CDR3 sequence is 16 residues long. The V end was cut by 4 bases, the J end by 0 bases, with 14 bases between. In DNA form, the CDR3 reads TGTGCCAGCAGCCGATGGCCCGACACTAGCACAGATACGCAGTATTTT. It yields the protein CASSRWPDTSTDTQYF.

This clone has just a few counts. V and J are TRBV6-7 and TRBJ1-2; no firm D call. TRBV6-7 is an ORF; its function is uncertain. The CDR3 runs to 15 residues. The V gene lost 3 bases and the J gene lost 2 bases, with 13 bases spanning the gap. CDR3 protein: CASSYSVNSNYGYTF. Here the CDR3 DNA reads TGTGCCAGCAGTTATTCGGTAAACAGCAACTATGGCTACACCTTC.

The chain joins TRBV10-2 to TRBJ1-3; D is possibly TRBD1 (5 bases). From germline, CDR1 is WSHSY and CDR2 SAAADI. Trimming removed 2 bases at V and 0 bases at J, with 8 bases between. This CDR3 has 15 amino acids. The CDR3 loop is CASSEDSFSGNTIYF. The CDR3 DNA reads as TGCGCCAGCAGTGAGGACAGTTTCTCTGGAAACACCATATATTTT.

This clone is large by share. CDR3 nucleotides: TGTGCCAGCAGCTTAGTACTAGCGGGGGGTAAAGATACGCAGTATTTT. Translating it yields CASSLVLAGGKDTQYF. V usage is TRBV11-3 and J usage is TRBJ2-3; TRBD2 matches at 12 bases. The CDR3 spans 16 residues. Trimming at V came to 1 base and at J to 5 bases, leaving 4 bases not matched to a gene. Germline V gives CDR1 SGHNT, CDR2 YENEEA.

The chain links TRBV6-7 to TRBJ2-7, with D perhaps matching TRBD1 (6 bases). TRBV6-7 is marked as an open reading frame, function uncertain. This CDR3 is 15 amino acids long. V lost 4 bases and J 0 bases, leaving 13 bases between the germline ends. This CDR3 is CASSWTRDNSYEQYF. The CDR3 coding sequence is TGTGCCAGCAGTTGGACCCGGGACAACTCCTACGAGCAGTACTTC.

Note on this clone: This likely came from a read error, as a far larger clone is one base away. The genes are TRBV15 and TRBJ2-7; no clear D. CDR3 size: 15 residues. The germline CDR1 and CDR2 sequences are LNHNV and YYDKDF (reference sequence). Trimming stripped 3 bases from V and 7 bases from J, with 19 bases between. CDR3 bases: TGTGCCACCAGCAGTTTGAGTAGCTCCTACAATGAGCAGTACTTC. Translating gives CATSSLSSSYNEQYF.

This clone is labeled medium-sized. The chain is built from TRBV19 and TRBJ1-1, with D perhaps TRBD1 (6 bases). V dropped 5 bases and J dropped 1 base, with 17 bases sitting between them. This CDR3 spans 16 amino acids. Looked up from germline, CDR1 is LNHDA and CDR2 is SQIVND (reference sequence). The chain's CDR3 is CASSEMPGHENTEAFF. CDR3 nucleotide sequence: TGTGCCAGTAGTGAGATGCCGGGACACGAGAACACTGAAGCTTTCTTT. The variable domain in full, completed from reference TRBV19 and TRBJ1-1, reads DGGITQSPKYLFRKEGQNVTLSCEQNLNHDAMYWYRQDPGQGLRLIYYSQIVNDFQKGDIAEGYSVSREKKESFPLTVTSAQKNPTAFYLCASSEMPGHENTEAFFGQGTRLTVV.

This clone came up many times. The chain combines TRBV7-7 with TRBJ2-7, with 11 bases that match TRBD1. The CDR3 is 16 amino acids. With V trimmed by 5 bases and J by 0 bases, 6 bases remained unmatched. Germline loops: CDR1 SSHAT, CDR2 FNYEAQ (reference sequence). The CDR3 loop reads CASSAGTGGNSYEQYF. The CDR3 DNA sequence: TGTGCCAGCAGCGCCGGGACAGGGGGGAACTCCTACGAGCAGTACTTC.

The rearrangement links TRBV23-1 to TRBJ1-2, with D possibly TRBD1 on 6 matching bases. TRBV23-1 is marked as an open reading frame, function uncertain. This CDR3 comprises 13 residues. V was cut by 6 bases and J by 9 bases, with 17 bases left in between. CDR3 sequence reads: CASSLVAGERYTF. For the CDR3, the DNA is TGCGCCAGCAGCTTGGTGGCAGGGGAACGCTACACCTTC.

The chain carries TRBV11-3 and TRBJ2-5; 8 bases match TRBD2. The J segment lost 5 bases and the V segment lost 5 bases, leaving 13 bases of the junction unmatched. The V gene's germline CDR1 is SGHNT and CDR2 YENEEA. This CDR3 is built from 16 residues. CDR3 nucleotide sequence: TGTGCCAGCAGCCCCCCGGGAGGGGACCCGGCGGAGACCCAGTACTTC. This codes for CASSPPGGDPAETQYF.

The genes are TRBV5-1 and TRBJ1-2; TRBD1 is a possible D gene (5 bases). The CDR3 is 16 residues long. V shed 0 bases and J shed 4 bases, with 16 bases lying between them. Looked up from germline, CDR1 is SGHRS and CDR2 is YFSETQ. The CDR3 protein is CASSLEVGAASYGYTF. CDR3 in DNA: TGCGCCAGCAGCTTGGAAGTCGGGGCAGCCTCCTATGGCTACACCTTC.

By proportion, this clone is medium-sized (0.01 to 0.1%). The chain links TRBV10-3 to TRBJ2-2; 9 bases align to TRBD2. This CDR3 comprises 18 residues. Losses at the gene ends were 7 bases for V and 2 bases for J; bases not matched to a gene: 14. From germline, CDR1 is ENHRY and CDR2 SYGVKD. CDR3 protein: CAITPLPPGLANTGELFF. CDR3 coding DNA: TGTGCCATCACTCCCCTCCCACCGGGACTAGCAAACACCGGGGAGCTGTTTTTT.

By its share, this clone is medium-sized. J is TRBJ2-2 and V is TRBV28; no clear D. V dropped 8 bases and J dropped 2 bases, with 15 bases sitting between them. This CDR3 region has 15 residues. CDR1 and CDR2 (germline): MDHEN, SYDVKM. CDR3 DNA sequence: TGTGCCAGCGGGGAAAGAAAGGAAAACACCGGGGAGCTGTTTTTT. Translating it yields CASGERKENTGELFF. Supplemented by reference TRBV28 and TRBJ2-2, the full variable domain reads DVKVTQSSRYLVKRTGEKVFLECVQDMDHENMFWYRQDPGLGLRLIYFSYDVKMKEKGDIPEGYSVSREKKERFSLILESASTNQTSMYLCASGERKENTGELFFGEGSRLTVL.

By frequency in the sample, this clone is medium-sized (0.01 to 0.1%). V and J are TRBV9 and TRBJ2-3; no definite D call. CDR1 is SGDLS, CDR2 YYNGEE, per germline. Trimming shortened V by 5 bases and J by 7 bases, and 20 bases separated the two germline ends. The CDR3 length is 15 residues. CDR3 amino acids: CASSTARTLGNTQYF. Written as DNA, the CDR3 is TGTGCCAGCAGTACCGCGAGGACCCTGGGAAATACGCAGTATTTT.

The chain recombines TRBV18 with TRBJ1-4, with no clear D. V shed 0 bases and J shed 6 bases, with 11 bases lying between them. Germline-derived CDR1 and CDR2 are KGHSH and LQKENI. The CDR3 runs to 15 residues. The CDR3 DNA reads as TGTGCCAGCTCACCACCGACCGGCTCCTATGAAAAACTGTTTTTT. The encoded protein is CASSPPTGSYEKLFF.

In its sample, this clone was seen many times. This rearrangement joins TRBV11-3 to TRBJ2-1; 8 bases align to TRBD2. J lost 0 bases, V lost 3 bases, and 4 bases had no gene match. The CDR3 spans 16 residues. The V gene's germline CDR1 is SGHNT and CDR2 YENEEA. DNA of the CDR3: TGTGCCAGCAGCTTCTCGGGGGGGAGCTCCTACAATGAGCAGTTCTTC. Its translation is CASSFSGGSSYNEQFF.